Presented here are 17 T cell receptor beta chains from one specimen sequenced in a study of shared clonotypes between healthy human individuals. Method: immunoSEQ multiplex PCR; TCRdb's copy keeps in-frame clones and lacks some. Of around 500,000 clones in the sample, 60% to 85% were seen once. Sample: PBMCs. The receptors come from a woman in her thirties or forties in good health. Some clones in this sample may be carry-over from other donors' samples.

V usage is TRBV5-6 and J usage is TRBJ1-5; tentative D call: TRBD1 (5 bases). V was clipped by 3 bases and J by 5 bases, with 12 bases between them. Germline assignment: CDR1 SGHDT and CDR2 YYEEEE. The CDR3 is 14 amino acids. In DNA, the CDR3 is TGTGCCAGCAGCTCCCGGGACGGATATCAGCCCCAGCATTTT. Its protein is CASSSRDGYQPQHF.

The rearrangement joins TRBV11-2 to TRBJ2-1, with D possibly matching TRBD1 (6 bases). Germline V gene sequence: CDR1 SGHAT, CDR2 FQNNGV. Trimming cost V 5 bases and J 1 base, with 12 bases left between them. The CDR3 runs to 15 residues. The CDR3: CASSGDRTSYNEQFF. The CDR3 DNA follows: TGTGCCAGCAGCGGCGACAGGACATCCTACAATGAGCAGTTCTTC.

The J gene is TRBJ2-2, the V gene TRBV2; D not resolved. The CDR3 consists of 12 residues. V was clipped by 10 bases and J by 0 bases, with 6 bases between them. Germline V gene sequence: CDR1 SNHLY, CDR2 FYNNEI. CDR3 amino acids: CAKQPNTGELFF. DNA of the CDR3: TGTGCCAAACAACCGAACACCGGGGAGCTGTTTTTT. The whole variable domain, filled in from reference TRBV2 and TRBJ2-2, reads EPEVTQTPSHQVTQMGQEVILRCVPISNHLYFYWYRQILGQKVEFLVSFYNNEISEKSEIFDDQFSVERPDGSNFTLKIRSTKLEDSAMYFCAKQPNTGELFFGEGSRLTVL.

This rearrangement joins TRBV2 to TRBJ2-7; 10 nucleotides align to TRBD2. Trimming removed 11 bases from V and 4 bases from J; junction bases left unmatched: 14. Germline lookup yields CDR1 SNHLY and CDR2 FYNNEI. This CDR3 is built from 15 residues. The CDR3 sequence is CAVVGSSGRGYEQYF. The CDR3 nucleotides are TGTGCCGTTGTGGGCTCTAGCGGGAGAGGGTACGAGCAGTACTTC.

This clone came up once. This rearrangement joins TRBV19 to TRBJ1-1, with D unresolved. The germline V gene encodes CDR1 LNHDA and CDR2 SQIVND (reference sequence). V lost 4 bases to trimming and J lost 1 base, with 16 bases between them. The CDR3 is made up of 16 amino acids. Here the CDR3 reads CASSRAVASPNTEAFF. The CDR3 DNA reads as TGTGCCAGTAGTAGGGCCGTGGCGTCACCGAACACTGAAGCTTTCTTT. The full variable domain, rest sourced from reference TRBV19 and TRBJ1-1, is DGGITQSPKYLFRKEGQNVTLSCEQNLNHDAMYWYRQDPGQGLRLIYYSQIVNDFQKGDIAEGYSVSREKKESFPLTVTSAQKNPTAFYLCASSRAVASPNTEAFFGQGTRLTVV.

About this clone itself: Other DNA sequences within the sample encode an identical CDR3. The CDR3 bases are TGTGCCAGCAGCGTAGGGTTTAGCGGTTACGAGCAGTACTTC. It translates to CASSVGFSGYEQYF. This chain joins TRBV9 and TRBJ2-7, with TRBD2 as a possible D gene (6 bases). In germline, CDR1 is SGDLS, CDR2 YYNGEE. V shed 0 bases and J shed 4 bases, with 11 bases lying between them. CDR3 length: 14 amino acids.

The V and J genes are TRBV6-5 and TRBJ1-4; TRBD1 matches at 9 bases. The CDR3 consists of 14 residues. V dropped 4 bases and J dropped 8; count of bases not matched to a gene: 5. Per germline, CDR1 MNHEY and CDR2 SVGAGI. This chain's CDR3 is CASSSQGAVEKLFF. The CDR3 bases are TGTGCCAGCAGTTCACAGGGGGCGGTGGAAAAACTGTTTTTT.

This clone was observed a single time. This chain joins TRBV28 and TRBJ1-1; D not certain. V shed 6 bases and J shed 11 bases, with 19 bases lying between them. In germline, CDR1 is MDHEN, CDR2 SYDVKM. The CDR3 is 13 residues long. The CDR3 here is CASSPDPALVAFF. In DNA form, the CDR3 reads TGTGCCAGCAGCCCTGACCCAGCCTTGGTTGCTTTCTTT. Using reference TRBV28 and TRBJ1-1 for the parts outside the CDR3, the full variable domain is DVKVTQSSRYLVKRTGEKVFLECVQDMDHENMFWYRQDPGLGLRLIYFSYDVKMKEKGDIPEGYSVSREKKERFSLILESASTNQTSMYLCASSPDPALVAFFGQGTRLTVV.

In its sample, this clone was seen once. CDR3 bases: TGTGCCAGCAGTGATGGGGACCGTTATAACTATGGCTACACCTTC. This encodes CASSDGDRYNYGYTF. The chain carries TRBV2 and TRBJ1-2; maybe TRBD1 (5 bases). V shed 3 bases and J shed 1 base, with 12 bases lying between them. Germline CDR1 reads SNHLY; CDR2 reads FYNNEI. The CDR3 contains 15 residues.

The chain joins TRBV7-2 to TRBJ2-5; TRBD1 matches 12 bases. The V gene end was trimmed by 8 bases and the J gene end by 4 bases; junction bases not matched to a gene: 11. Germline CDR1 is SGHTA and CDR2 is FQGNSA. This CDR3 spans 16 amino acids. CDR3 nucleotide sequence: TGTGCCAGCGGTTCGACCGGGACAGGGGGCAGAGAGACCCAGTACTTC. Translated, it gives CASGSTGTGGRETQYF.

Note on this clone: The same CDR3 also results from other DNA sequences found in this sample. The rearrangement joins TRBV29-1 to TRBJ2-1; 8 bases map to TRBD1. V shed 4 bases, J shed 7 bases, and the junction held 3 bases outside the gene matches. The germline V gene encodes CDR1 SQVTM and CDR2 ANQGSEA. This CDR3 is built from 12 residues. The DNA of the CDR3 is TGCAGCGTTGCCAGGGGGCTGAATGAGCAGTTCTTC. It translates to CSVARGLNEQFF.

The chain couples TRBV19 to TRBJ2-1; the match to TRBD1 covers 8 bases. V lost 3 bases and J lost 4; bases outside the gene matches: 5. The germline V gene has CDR1 LNHDA and CDR2 SQIVND (reference sequence). The CDR3 has 15 amino acids. The CDR3 DNA follows: TGTGCCAGTAGTATGGGGACAGGCCGTTACAATGAGCAGTTCTTC. As protein: CASSMGTGRYNEQFF.

This chain links TRBV7-2 with TRBJ2-5; D call uncertain. CDR1 SGHTA and CDR2 FQGNSA come from the germline V gene. Trimming removed 5 bases at V and 5 bases at J, with 12 bases between. The CDR3 is 13 residues long. The CDR3 protein is CASSPRLRETQYF. CDR3 DNA: TGTGCCAGCAGCCCCCGTCTCCGGGAGACCCAGTACTTC.

In this sample, this clone turned up many times. V is TRBV7-9 and J is TRBJ2-6, with 8 nucleotides matching TRBD1. V shed 5 bases, J shed 0 bases, and the junction held 6 bases outside the gene matches. Per the germline V gene, CDR1 is SEHNR and CDR2 is FQNEAQ (reference sequence). The CDR3 runs 17 residues. Here the CDR3 reads CASSATGASSGANVLTF. In DNA form, the CDR3 reads TGTGCCAGCAGCGCGACAGGGGCCTCCTCTGGGGCCAACGTCCTGACTTTC.

The chain carries TRBV25-1 and TRBJ2-5, with TRBD2 matching over 9 bases. The trim removed 3 bases at V and 5 bases at J, leaving 7 bases unmatched. This CDR3 region has 15 residues. Looked up from germline, CDR1 is MGHDK and CDR2 is SYGVNS. The CDR3 spells CASSDSAGGSETQYF. Here the CDR3 DNA reads TGTGCCAGCAGTGATAGCGCGGGAGGGTCGGAGACCCAGTACTTC.

The chain links TRBV7-9 to TRBJ2-7; D is possibly TRBD1 or TRBD2 (5 bases each). The CDR3 sequence is 13 residues long. Trimming cost V 1 base and J 5 bases, with 9 bases left between them. Germline loops: CDR1 SEHNR, CDR2 FQNEAQ (reference sequence). CDR3 DNA sequence: TGTGCCAGCAGCTTAGACCGGGACCACGAGCAGTACTTC. Translating it yields CASSLDRDHEQYF. Full variable domain (missing parts from reference TRBV7-9 and TRBJ2-7): DTGVSQNPRHKITKRGQNVTFRCDPISEHNRLYWYRQTLGQGPEFLTYFQNEAQLEKSRLLSDRFSAERPKGSFSTLEIQRTEQGDSAMYLCASSLDRDHEQYFGPGTRLTVT.

In its sample, this clone was seen many times. The V call is TRBV5-1, the J call TRBJ2-7; possible D gene TRBD1, 6 bases. Per the germline V gene, CDR1 is SGHRS and CDR2 is YFSETQ. V was clipped by 0 bases and J by 3 bases, with 10 bases between them. This CDR3 is 14 amino acids long. In nucleotides, the CDR3 is TGCGCCAGCAGCTTGGATCAGGGACACTACGAGCAGTACTTC. As protein: CASSLDQGHYEQYF. The full variable domain, rest sourced from reference TRBV5-1 and TRBJ2-7, is KAGVTQTPRYLIKTRGQQVTLSCSPISGHRSVSWYQQTPGQGLQFLFEYFSETQRNKGNFPGRFSGRQFSNSRSEMNVSTLELGDSALYLCASSLDQGHYEQYFGPGTRLTVT.